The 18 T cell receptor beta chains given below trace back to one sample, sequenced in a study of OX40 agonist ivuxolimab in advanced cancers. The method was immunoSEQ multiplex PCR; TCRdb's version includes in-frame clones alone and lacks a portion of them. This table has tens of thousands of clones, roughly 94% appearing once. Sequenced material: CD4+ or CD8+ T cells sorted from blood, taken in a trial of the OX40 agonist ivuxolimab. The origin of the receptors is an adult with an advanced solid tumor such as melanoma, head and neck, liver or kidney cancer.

In DNA, the CDR3 is TGTGCCAGCAGCTTGTACGGGCCCCCGAGCAACGAGCAGTACTTC. Amino acids: CASSLYGPPSNEQYF. The rearrangement joins TRBV5-5 to TRBJ2-7; D remains unclear. The germline CDR1 and CDR2 sequences are SGHKS and YYEKEE (reference sequence). CDR3 length equals 15 residues. Deletions cut 1 base from V and 5 bases from J, with 16 bases between.

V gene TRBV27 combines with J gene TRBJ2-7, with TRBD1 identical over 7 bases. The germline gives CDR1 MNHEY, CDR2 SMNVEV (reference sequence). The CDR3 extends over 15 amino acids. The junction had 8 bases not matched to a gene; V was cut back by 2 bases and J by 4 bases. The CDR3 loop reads CASSLRGGRPYEQYF. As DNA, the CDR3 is TGTGCCAGCAGTTTAAGAGGGGGCCGCCCTTACGAGCAGTACTTC.

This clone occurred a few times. The DNA for the CDR3 is TGTGCCAGCAGCCAAGTGGGGGAGTGGGGCTACACCTTC. Translated, it gives CASSQVGEWGYTF. The V and J genes are TRBV4-2 and TRBJ1-2; the D gene is possibly TRBD1 (5 bases). Germline V gives CDR1 LGHNA, CDR2 YNFKEQ. The V gene lost 1 base and the J gene lost 8 bases, with 11 bases spanning the gap. This CDR3 has 13 amino acids.

CDR3 loop: CASNSGGYGYTF. CDR3 DNA sequence: TGTGCCAGCAACTCAGGGGGCTATGGCTACACCTTC. The rearrangement joins TRBV25-1 to TRBJ1-2, with TRBD1 matching 7 bases. The CDR3 totals 12 residues. The trim removed 7 bases at V and 4 bases at J, leaving 3 bases unmatched. Germline-derived CDR1 and CDR2 are MGHDK and SYGVNS.

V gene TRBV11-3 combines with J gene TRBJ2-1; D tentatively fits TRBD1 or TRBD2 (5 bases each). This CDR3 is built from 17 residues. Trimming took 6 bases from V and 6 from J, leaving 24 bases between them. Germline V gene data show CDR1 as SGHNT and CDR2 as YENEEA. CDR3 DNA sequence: TGTGCCAGCAGTCAAGGGGATAAGGGCAGGGCGGGCAATGAGCAGTTCTTC. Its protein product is CASSQGDKGRAGNEQFF.

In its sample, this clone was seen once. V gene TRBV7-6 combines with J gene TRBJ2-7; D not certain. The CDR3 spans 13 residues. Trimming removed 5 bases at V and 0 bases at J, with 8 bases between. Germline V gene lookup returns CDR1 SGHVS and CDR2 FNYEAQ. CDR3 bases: TGTGCCAGCAGCCAAATCAGCTCCTACGAGCAGTACTTC. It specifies CASSQISSYEQYF.

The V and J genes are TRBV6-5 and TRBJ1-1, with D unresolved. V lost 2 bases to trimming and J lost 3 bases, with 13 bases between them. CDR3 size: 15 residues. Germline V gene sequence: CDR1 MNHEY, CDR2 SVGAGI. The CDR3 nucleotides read TGTGCCAGCAGTTACATGGCAGGAACGGACACTGAAGCTTTCTTT. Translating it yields CASSYMAGTDTEAFF.

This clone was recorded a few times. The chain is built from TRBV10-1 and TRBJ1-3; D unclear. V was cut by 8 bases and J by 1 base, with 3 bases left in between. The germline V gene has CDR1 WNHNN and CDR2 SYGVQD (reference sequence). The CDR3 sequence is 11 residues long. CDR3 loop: CASSSGNTIYF. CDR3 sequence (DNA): TGCGCCAGCTCTTCTGGAAACACCATATATTTT.

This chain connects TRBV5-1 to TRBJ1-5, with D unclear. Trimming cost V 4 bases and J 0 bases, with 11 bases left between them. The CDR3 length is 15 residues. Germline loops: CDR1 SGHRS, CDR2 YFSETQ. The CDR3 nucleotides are TGCGCCAGCAGCAAGGACCCTTATAGCAATCAGCCCCAGCATTTT. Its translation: CASSKDPYSNQPQHF.

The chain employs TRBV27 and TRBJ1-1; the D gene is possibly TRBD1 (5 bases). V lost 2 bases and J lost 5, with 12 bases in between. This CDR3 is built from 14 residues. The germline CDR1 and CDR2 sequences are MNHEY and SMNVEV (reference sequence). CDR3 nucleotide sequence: TGTGCCAGCAGTTTAAGGGCAGGGAGGACTGAAGCTTTCTTT. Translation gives CASSLRAGRTEAFF.

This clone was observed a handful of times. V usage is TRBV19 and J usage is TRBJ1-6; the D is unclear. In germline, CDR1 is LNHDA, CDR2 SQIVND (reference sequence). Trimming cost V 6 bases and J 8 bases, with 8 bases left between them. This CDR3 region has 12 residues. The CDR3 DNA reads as TGTGCCAGTAGGGGCGATGATTCACCCCTCCACTTT. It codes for CASRGDDSPLHF.

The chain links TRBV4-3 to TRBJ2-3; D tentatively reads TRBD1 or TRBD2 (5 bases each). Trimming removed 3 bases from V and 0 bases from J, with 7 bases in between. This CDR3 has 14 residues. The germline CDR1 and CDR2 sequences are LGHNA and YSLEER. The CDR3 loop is CASSHRDSTDTQYF. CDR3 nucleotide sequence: TGCGCCAGCAGCCATCGGGACAGCACAGATACGCAGTATTTT.

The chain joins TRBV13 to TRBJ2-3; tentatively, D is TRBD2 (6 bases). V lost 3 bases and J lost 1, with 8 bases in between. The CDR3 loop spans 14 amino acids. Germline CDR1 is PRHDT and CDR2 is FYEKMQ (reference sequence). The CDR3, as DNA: TGTGCCAGCAGCTTGAAGCGGGGCACAGATACGCAGTATTTT. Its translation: CASSLKRGTDTQYF.

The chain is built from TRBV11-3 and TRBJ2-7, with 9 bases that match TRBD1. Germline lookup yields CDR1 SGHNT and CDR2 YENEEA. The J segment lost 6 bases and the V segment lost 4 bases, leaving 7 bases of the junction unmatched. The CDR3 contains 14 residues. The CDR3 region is CASSSGQGRGEQYF. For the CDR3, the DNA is TGTGCCAGCAGCTCGGGACAGGGCAGAGGCGAGCAGTACTTC.

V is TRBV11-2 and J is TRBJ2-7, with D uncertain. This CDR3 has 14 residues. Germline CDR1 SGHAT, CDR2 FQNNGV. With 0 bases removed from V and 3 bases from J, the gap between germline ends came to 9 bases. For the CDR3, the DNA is TGTGCCAGCAGCTTAGAGGGCGCCGGCTACGAGCAGTACTTC. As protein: CASSLEGAGYEQYF.

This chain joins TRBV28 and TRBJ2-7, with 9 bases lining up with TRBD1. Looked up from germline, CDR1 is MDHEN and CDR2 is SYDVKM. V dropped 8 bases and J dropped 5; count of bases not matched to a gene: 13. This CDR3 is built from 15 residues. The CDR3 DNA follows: TGTGCCAGCCCCCCGCAGGAGGGGACAGGGCACGAGCAGTACTTC. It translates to CASPPQEGTGHEQYF.

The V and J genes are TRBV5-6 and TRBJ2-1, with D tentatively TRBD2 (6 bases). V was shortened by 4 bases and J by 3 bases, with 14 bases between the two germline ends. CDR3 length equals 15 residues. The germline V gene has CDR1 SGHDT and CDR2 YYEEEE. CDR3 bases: TGTGCCAGCAGCCTTTGGTTGGGGGGCTACAATGAGCAGTTCTTC. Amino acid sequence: CASSLWLGGYNEQFF.

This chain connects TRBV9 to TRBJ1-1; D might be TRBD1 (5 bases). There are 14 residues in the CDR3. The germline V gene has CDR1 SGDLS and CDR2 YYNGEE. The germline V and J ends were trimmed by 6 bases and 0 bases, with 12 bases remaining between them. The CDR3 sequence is CASTATDMNTEAFF. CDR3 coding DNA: TGTGCCAGCACCGCGACAGACATGAACACTGAAGCTTTCTTT.